These 17 T cell receptor beta chains were all obtained from the same sample, sequenced in a study of blood T cell repertoires in COVID-19 (dated by TCRdb to the early 2020s). The library relied on the immunoSEQ multiplex PCR assay. TCRdb took over this immuneACCESS table, retaining in-frame rearrangements with V and J assigned. Such tables are incomplete; in checked studies, under half of the missing clones stem from an unresolved V gene, and the remainder is unexplained. The sample table lists approximately 200,000 clones, about 86% of them with a count of one. The ten top clones hold roughly 4% of the sample. Sequenced material: PBMCs or T cells enriched from blood (not recorded which). These receptors all stem from a woman aged 25 to 39 who had been exposed to COVID-19.

This clone was seen just once. The CDR3 is CASSILGEGNTIYF. The CDR3 bases are TGTGCCAGTAGTATTCTCGGGGAAGGAAACACCATATATTTT. This rearrangement joins TRBV19 to TRBJ1-3; D is undetermined. CDR3 size: 14 residues. V gave up 3 bases and J gave up 4 bases, with 10 bases separating them. Germline-derived CDR1 and CDR2 are LNHDA and SQIVND (reference sequence).

V is TRBV27 and J is TRBJ2-4, with D possibly being TRBD2 (6 bases). This CDR3 comprises 14 residues. The V gene lost 2 bases and the J gene lost 4 bases, with 9 bases spanning the gap. Germline lookup yields CDR1 MNHEY and CDR2 SMNVEV (reference sequence). In DNA, the CDR3 is TGTGCCAGCAGTTTAACCGGGGGTAAAAACATTCAGTACTTC. This gives the protein CASSLTGGKNIQYF.

The rearrangement links TRBV24-1 to TRBJ2-4, with no clear D. Trimming cost V 4 bases and J 0 bases, with 9 bases left between them. CDR1 and CDR2 (germline): KGHDR, SFDVKD. CDR3 length: 15 residues. The CDR3 DNA is TGTGCCACCAGTGACCCACAAGTAGCCAAAAACATTCAGTACTTC. It yields the protein CATSDPQVAKNIQYF.

The rearrangement links TRBV14 to TRBJ2-4; a possible D gene is TRBD2 (6 bases). The CDR3 consists of 18 residues. V was clipped by 1 base and J by 0 bases, with 16 bases between them. Germline V gene sequence: CDR1 SGHDN, CDR2 FVKESK. Written as DNA, the CDR3 is TGTGCCAGCAGCCAAGGACTAGTAAGCCGGGTAGCCAAAAACATTCAGTACTTC. It encodes CASSQGLVSRVAKNIQYF.

The J gene is TRBJ2-7, the V gene TRBV2; 7 bases are shared with TRBD2. Germline CDR1 and CDR2: SNHLY and FYNNEI. Trimming removed 1 base from V and 2 bases from J; junction bases left unmatched: 8. This CDR3 region has 16 residues. This chain's CDR3 is CASSEGSGGPAYEQYF. CDR3 nucleotides: TGTGCCAGCAGTGAAGGTTCGGGGGGACCAGCCTACGAGCAGTACTTC.

This chain links TRBV7-8 with TRBJ2-5, with 12 bases that match TRBD2. V dropped 5 bases and J dropped 7; count of bases not matched to a gene: 14. In germline, CDR1 is SGHVS, CDR2 FQNEAQ. The CDR3 runs to 17 residues. In nucleotides, the CDR3 is TGTGCCAGCAGCCCTGCGGGGCTAGCGGGGGGGCCGGGGACCCAGTACTTC. It codes for CASSPAGLAGGPGTQYF.

The V call is TRBV12-5, the J call TRBJ2-7; TRBD1 might be the D (6 bases). V gave up 5 bases and J gave up 5 bases, with 22 bases separating them. There are 16 residues in the CDR3. Germline assignment: CDR1 LGHNT and CDR2 FRNRAP. CDR3 in amino acids: CASGPSPGVAYHEQYF. The CDR3 DNA reads TGTGCTAGTGGTCCGTCCCCAGGGGTAGCCTACCACGAGCAGTACTTC.

The chain has TRBV19 and TRBJ1-5; 7 nucleotides match TRBD1. J was trimmed by 0 bases and V by 6 bases; bases with no gene match: 11. The CDR3 is made up of 17 amino acids. Per the germline V gene, CDR1 is LNHDA and CDR2 is SQIVND (reference sequence). The CDR3 DNA reads as TGTGCCAGTAGACCGGGACAGCCGGCCTATAGCAATCAGCCCCAGCATTTT. It is translated as CASRPGQPAYSNQPQHF.

V gene TRBV4-1 combines with J gene TRBJ1-1, with D unclear. Per the germline V gene, CDR1 is MGHRA and CDR2 is YSYEKL. Trimming removed 0 bases from V and 6 bases from J, with 17 bases in between. There are 16 residues in the CDR3. CDR3 sequence (DNA): TGCGCCAGCAGCCAAGATCCGGCGGGTGCCTGGGCTGAAGCTTTCTTT. Encoded protein: CASSQDPAGAWAEAFF.

This clone has only one observation. The chain has TRBV6-5 and TRBJ2-7, with D possibly matching TRBD2 (5 bases). Germline CDR1 is MNHEY and CDR2 is SVGAGI. Trimming took 0 bases from V and 3 from J, leaving 15 bases between them. This CDR3 spans 16 amino acids. The CDR3 sequence: CASSYSTGYRDYEQYF. The CDR3 DNA sequence: TGTGCCAGCAGTTACTCGACGGGATACCGAGACTACGAGCAGTACTTC.

This clone was observed many times. This chain connects TRBV2 to TRBJ2-7, with D possibly being TRBD1 (6 bases). The length of the CDR3 is 12 residues. V was shortened by 8 bases and J by 0 bases, with 8 bases between the two germline ends. Germline-derived CDR1 and CDR2 are SNHLY and FYNNEI. This CDR3 reads CASGQSSYEQYF. The CDR3 DNA is TGTGCCAGCGGACAGAGCTCCTACGAGCAGTACTTC.

The rearrangement links TRBV27 to TRBJ1-2; 7 bases line up with TRBD1. Germline CDR1 is MNHEY and CDR2 is SMNVEV (reference sequence). V was clipped by 4 bases and J by 8 bases; unmatched bases: 13. CDR3 length: 15 amino acids. CDR3 sequence (DNA): TGTGCCAGCAGTTCCCTCCCCCCGACAGGGTGGGGCTACACCTTC. Residues: CASSSLPPTGWGYTF.

Here the CDR3 reads CASTIGGQGYTEAFF. Written as DNA, the CDR3 is TGTGCCAGCACCATAGGGGGACAGGGCTACACTGAAGCTTTCTTT. V usage is TRBV11-3 and J usage is TRBJ1-1; 9 bases are a match to TRBD1. In germline, CDR1 is SGHNT, CDR2 YENEEA. V lost 7 bases and J lost 3; bases outside the gene matches: 9. The CDR3 loop spans 15 amino acids.

This clone was detected once. The gene calls are TRBV6-5 and TRBJ1-5; 7 nucleotides match TRBD1. This CDR3 region has 14 residues. From germline, CDR1 is MNHEY and CDR2 SVGAGI. The ends lost 6 bases at V and 0 bases at J; junction bases unmatched: 2. In DNA form, the CDR3 reads TGTGCCAGCAGGGACAGGCATAGCAATCAGCCCCAGCATTTT. Translated: CASRDRHSNQPQHF.

This chain links TRBV5-1 with TRBJ2-2; a possible D gene is TRBD1 (8 bases). This CDR3 contains 19 residues. CDR1 and CDR2 from the germline V gene are SGHRS and YFSETQ. The V gene lost 2 bases and the J gene lost 0 bases, with 20 bases spanning the gap. In nucleotides, the CDR3 is TGCGCCAGCAGCTTTCCGTTCGGGGGGACAGGAGCGAACACCGGGGAGCTGTTTTTT. This encodes CASSFPFGGTGANTGELFF.

This chain connects TRBV7-9 to TRBJ2-2; D remains unclear. Trimming cost V 7 bases and J 6 bases, with 18 bases left between them. The CDR3 has 15 residues. In germline, CDR1 is SEHNR, CDR2 FQNEAQ (reference sequence). DNA of the CDR3: TGTGCCAGCACTTTTACAGATTTATTTCCCGGGGAGCTGTTTTTT. It translates to CASTFTDLFPGELFF.

The CDR3 region is CASSLGLAGDLYEQYF. In DNA, the CDR3 is TGTGCCAGCAGCTTGGGACTAGCGGGGGATCTCTACGAGCAGTACTTC. The V gene is TRBV5-4, the J gene TRBJ2-7; 12 bases map to TRBD2. Germline V gene sequence: CDR1 SGHNT, CDR2 YYREEE (reference sequence). V lost 0 bases to trimming and J lost 3 bases; unmatched junction nucleotides: 4. The CDR3 is 16 amino acids.